This TCR beta chain is from a study of OX40 agonist ivuxolimab in advanced cancers. Looking at the study overall: Partial responses were achieved by three patients, of whom one had hepatocellular carcinoma and two had cutaneous melanoma.

The V and J ends lost 0 bases and 0 bases, in that order; junction bases with no gene match: 17. This CDR3 has 21 amino acids. Concerning this clone itself: Its antigen is unknown.

Study conclusions and caveats: Undetermined was the antigen specificity of the expanded peripheral T cells. The CD4+ and CD8+ T cells in the blood had expanded clonally by week 6 at 0.1 to 3.0 mg/kg.

Some clones are missing from TCRdb's copy, which holds only in-frame ones; the method was immunoSEQ multiplex PCR. The sample has tens of thousands of clones; roughly nine tenths are singletons. Here the sequenced sample was CD4+ or CD8+ T cells sorted from blood, taken in a trial of the OX40 agonist ivuxolimab. The chain combines TRBV5-3 with TRBJ1-5; 8 bases align to TRBD1. TRBV5-3 is flagged as an ORF with uncertain function. The source is an adult with an advanced solid tumor such as melanoma, head and neck, liver or kidney cancer. The DNA for the CDR3 is TGTGCCAGAAGCTTGGCGGTAAACAGGACAGGGCTTTTTGGTAGCAATCAGCCCCAGCATTTT. Translation gives CARSLAVNRTGLFGSNQPQHF.